A single sample gave rise to the 10 T cell receptor beta chains below, sequenced in a study of blood T cell repertoires in COVID-19. The table came from immunoSEQ multiplex PCR; TCRdb's copy has only in-frame clones and leaves some out. Here the sample spans roughly 180,000 clones, approximately 81% being singletons. Sequencing was carried out using peripheral blood. All receptors come from a woman in her fifties or sixties with COVID-19, enrolled during active disease.

The genes are TRBV2 and TRBJ1-1; 7 bases agree with TRBD1. The CDR3 runs 14 residues. V shed 4 bases, J shed 4 bases, and the junction held 6 bases outside the gene matches. Germline assignment: CDR1 SNHLY and CDR2 FYNNEI. CDR3 nucleotide sequence: TGTGCCAGCAGTGGACAGGGCGTTTTCACTGAAGCTTTCTTT. Amino acids: CASSGQGVFTEAFF.

The V and J genes are TRBV10-3 and TRBJ2-7, with TRBD1 as a possible D gene (6 bases). This CDR3 is built from 15 residues. Germline V gene data show CDR1 as ENHRY and CDR2 as SYGVKD. V lost 10 bases to trimming and J lost 0 bases, with 19 bases between them. CDR3 region: CATQTRDTSSYEQYF. The DNA of the CDR3 is TGTGCCACCCAGACTCGGGACACGAGCTCCTACGAGCAGTACTTC.

The chain uses TRBV11-2 and TRBJ2-7; 11 bases match TRBD1. Germline CDR1 SGHAT, CDR2 FQNNGV. J was trimmed by 5 bases and V by 5 bases; bases with no gene match: 5. CDR3 length: 14 amino acids. The CDR3 here is CASSLGQGVHEQYF. The CDR3 DNA reads TGTGCCAGCAGCCTGGGACAGGGGGTCCACGAGCAGTACTTC.

The chain uses TRBV5-1 and TRBJ1-1; no firm D call. The CDR3 has 17 amino acids. Germline V gene sequence: CDR1 SGHRS, CDR2 YFSETQ. With 0 bases removed from V and 1 base from J, the gap between germline ends came to 16 bases. The CDR3 DNA reads TGCGCCAGCAGCTTGGAGCGGCTGGGGTATGGGAACACTGAAGCTTTCTTT. Translation gives CASSLERLGYGNTEAFF.

The chain couples TRBV19 to TRBJ2-5; D might be TRBD2 (6 bases). The CDR3 has 14 amino acids. Between the trimmed V and J ends, which lost 10 bases and 0 bases, there was a span of 15 bases. The germline V gene encodes CDR1 LNHDA and CDR2 SQIVND (reference sequence). In DNA form, the CDR3 reads TGTGCCATATCCCGAGGCGGGAACCAAGAGACCCAGTACTTC. This encodes CAISRGGNQETQYF. Variable domain in full (rest from reference TRBV19 and TRBJ2-5): DGGITQSPKYLFRKEGQNVTLSCEQNLNHDAMYWYRQDPGQGLRLIYYSQIVNDFQKGDIAEGYSVSREKKESFPLTVTSAQKNPTAFYLCAISRGGNQETQYFGPGTRLLVL.

This clone was observed a handful of times. The V gene is TRBV5-1, the J gene TRBJ1-5, with TRBD1 identical over 8 bases. The trim removed 4 bases at V and 5 bases at J, leaving 8 bases unmatched. From germline, CDR1 is SGHRS and CDR2 YFSETQ. The CDR3 runs 15 residues. The CDR3 sequence: CASSPGGQADQPQHF. As DNA, the CDR3 is TGCGCCAGCAGCCCTGGGGGACAGGCTGATCAGCCCCAGCATTTT.

This chain joins TRBV28 and TRBJ1-5; TRBD1 is a possible D gene (6 bases). Per germline, CDR1 MDHEN and CDR2 SYDVKM. V lost 6 bases and J 3 bases, leaving 18 bases between the germline ends. This CDR3 has 16 amino acids. The CDR3 sequence is CASRRGRAGDNQPQHF. The DNA for the CDR3 is TGTGCCAGCAGGCGCGGTAGGGCAGGGGACAATCAGCCCCAGCATTTT.

Comments on this clone: One junction end does not reproduce the germline sequence, and a read error may be involved. This chain uses TRBV29-1 with TRBJ1-1; TRBD1 matches at 8 bases. The CDR3 covers 12 residues. Germline values: CDR1 SQVTM, CDR2 ANQGSEA. The CDR3 sequence is CSVEDRGTEAFF. In nucleotides, the CDR3 is TGCAGCGTCGAAGACAGGGGTACTGAAGCTTTCTTT. Looking up the rest from reference TRBV29-1 and TRBJ1-1 gives the full variable domain: SAVISQKPSRDICQRGTSLTIQCQVDSQVTMMFWYRQQPGQSLTLIATANQGSEATYESGFVIDKFPISRPNLTFSTLTVSNMSPEDSSIYLCSVEDRGTEAFFGQGTRLTVV.

The rearrangement links TRBV5-4 to TRBJ2-7, with D unresolved. Germline V gene data show CDR1 as SGHNT and CDR2 as YYREEE (reference sequence). V lost 4 bases and J 0 bases, leaving 8 bases between the germline ends. The CDR3 contains 13 residues. The CDR3 DNA sequence: TGTGCCAGCAGCCCGGAGCCCTCCTACGAGCAGTACTTC. It yields the protein CASSPEPSYEQYF. Supplemented by reference TRBV5-4 and TRBJ2-7, the full variable domain reads ETGVTQSPTHLIKTRGQQVTLRCSSQSGHNTVSWYQQALGQGPQFIFQYYREEENGRGNFPPRFSGLQFPNYSSELNVNALELDDSALYLCASSPEPSYEQYFGPGTRLTVT.

V is TRBV27 and J is TRBJ2-7; 9 bases map to TRBD1. V dropped 2 bases and J dropped 4; count of bases not matched to a gene: 6. CDR1 and CDR2 (germline): MNHEY, SMNVEV (reference sequence). The CDR3 consists of 15 residues. The CDR3 loop reads CASSLPGTGIYEQYF. CDR3 in DNA: TGTGCCAGCAGTTTACCAGGGACAGGGATATACGAGCAGTACTTC.